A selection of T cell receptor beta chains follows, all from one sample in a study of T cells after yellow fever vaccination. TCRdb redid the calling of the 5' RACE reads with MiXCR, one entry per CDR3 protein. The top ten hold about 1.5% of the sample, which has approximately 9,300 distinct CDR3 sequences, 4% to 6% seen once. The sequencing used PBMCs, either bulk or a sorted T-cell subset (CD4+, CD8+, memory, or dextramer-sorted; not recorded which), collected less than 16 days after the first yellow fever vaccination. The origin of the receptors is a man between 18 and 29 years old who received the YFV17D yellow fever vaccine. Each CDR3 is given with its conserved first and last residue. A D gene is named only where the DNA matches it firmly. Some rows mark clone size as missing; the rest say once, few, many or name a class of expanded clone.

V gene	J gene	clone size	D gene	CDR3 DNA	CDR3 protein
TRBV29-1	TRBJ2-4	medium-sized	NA	TGCAGCGTTGGTCAGATAGCCAAAAACATTCAGTACTTC	CSVGQIAKNIQYF
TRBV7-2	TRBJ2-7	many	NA	TGTGCCAGCAGCTTAATGGGGGGACAGTACTTC	CASSLMGGQYF
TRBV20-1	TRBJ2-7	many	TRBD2	TGCTGTGCTAGAGATCCCGGGGGGGGAAACTACGAGCAGTACTTC	CCARDPGGGNYEQYF
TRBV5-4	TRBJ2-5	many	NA	TGTGCCAGCAGCTTAGACCTATCGAACTATAACCAAGAGACCCAGTACTTC	CASSLDLSNYNQETQYF
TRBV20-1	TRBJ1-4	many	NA	TGCAGTGGAACATCCGAGGTGGGGAAACTGTTTTTT	CSGTSEVGKLFF
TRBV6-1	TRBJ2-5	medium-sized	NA	TGTGCCAGCAGTGCTCCGTCAGGGAAACAAGAGACCCAGTACTTC	CASSAPSGKQETQYF
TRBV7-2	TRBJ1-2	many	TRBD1	TGTGCCAGCAGTCCGGGGACAGGGGGACGAGGCTACACCTTC	CASSPGTGGRGYTF
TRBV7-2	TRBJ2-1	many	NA	TGTGCCAGCACCCCCCCCGGCAGCTCCTACAATGAGCAGTTCTTC	CASTPPGSSYNEQFF
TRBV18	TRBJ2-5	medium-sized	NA	TGTGCCAGCTCACTCCGGGAAACTGAGACCCAGTACTTC	CASSLRETETQYF
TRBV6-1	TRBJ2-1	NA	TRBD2	TGTGCCAGCAGTGAACCGCCAGCGGGGGATGGTGAGCAGTTCTTC	CASSEPPAGDGEQFF
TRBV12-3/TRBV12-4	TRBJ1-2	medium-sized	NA	TGTGCCAGCAGTTTGAGTGGGGGGGCTAGCAGCGATGGCTACACCTTC	CASSLSGGASSDGYTF
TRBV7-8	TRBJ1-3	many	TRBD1	TGTGCCAGCAGCTTAAAAGGGGGCGTACAGGGACACACCATATATTTT	CASSLKGGVQGHTIYF
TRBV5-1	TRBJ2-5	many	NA	TGCGCCAGCAGCTCTGTCGTAGGAGTTACTGCTGTGACCCAGTACTTC	CASSSVVGVTAVTQYF
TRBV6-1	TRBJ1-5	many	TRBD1	TGTGCCAGCAGTGAGCCGGACAGGGGGCGAAAACAGCCCCAGCATTTT	CASSEPDRGRKQPQHF